Listed below are T cell receptor beta chains from one sample, sequenced in a study of blood T cell repertoires in COVID-19. Clones were read by immunoSEQ multiplex PCR, and TCRdb kept only the in-frame ones, dropping some. The profile shows 54,000 or so clones, roughly 88% of them singletons. The specimen was peripheral blood. The receptors here all came from a human donor in a cohort sampled during active COVID-19. CDR3s include the opening cysteine and the closing phenylalanine or tryptophan. D genes are given only for firm matches. Only some rows state a clone size, as once, few, many or a class for expanded clones.

V gene	J gene	D gene	clone size	CDR3 DNA	CDR3 protein
TRBV2	TRBJ1-6	TRBD1	-	TGTGCCAGCTCCCTAACAGGGGATTCACCCCTCCACTTT	CASSLTGDSPLHF
TRBV4-1	TRBJ2-1	TRBD1	-	TGCGCCAGCAGCCCCCTTTGGACAGGGGCCCATGAGCAGTTCTTC	CASSPLWTGAHEQFF
TRBV2	TRBJ2-7	TRBD2	-	TGTGCCAGCAGGGGGGGACTAGCGGGACCTGCCTACGAGCAGTACTTC	CASRGGLAGPAYEQYF
TRBV2	TRBJ2-7	TRBD2	-	TGTGCCAGCAGTGAAGGTTTGATAGCGGGATCCTACGAGCAGTACTTC	CASSEGLIAGSYEQYF
TRBV12-3/TRBV12-4	TRBJ1-2	-	few	TGTGCCAGCAGCCGGACAGTTGAATATGGCTACACCTTC	CASSRTVEYGYTF
TRBV5-4	TRBJ2-5	TRBD2	-	TGTGCCAGCAGCCGCTGGGGGCGGGGGGACCAAGAGACCCAGTACTTC	CASSRWGRGDQETQYF
TRBV29-1	TRBJ2-3	-	-	TGCAGCGCCCGGACAGGTCGGGGGAGCACAGATACGCAGTATTTT	CSARTGRGSTDTQYF
TRBV27	TRBJ1-2	TRBD1	-	TGTGCCAGCACCCCCCGGGGGACAGGGAGTAGGGAGTATGGCTACACCTTC	CASTPRGTGSREYGYTF
TRBV6-1	TRBJ2-3	-	-	TGTGCCAGCAGTGAAGAAGGGGGATCGGGAGATACGCAGTATTTT	CASSEEGGSGDTQYF
TRBV5-6	TRBJ1-1	TRBD1	-	TGTGCCAGCAGCCTACAGGGGGTTATAGCTGAAGCTTTCTTT	CASSLQGVIAEAFF
TRBV19	TRBJ2-7	TRBD1	-	TGTGCCAGTAGTATCGAGGGGGCGGACTACGAGCAGTACTTC	CASSIEGADYEQYF
TRBV2	TRBJ2-5	-	-	TGTGCCAGTAGGGACATGCGTTCGGGGACCCAGTACTTC	CASRDMRSGTQYF
TRBV2	TRBJ2-7	-	-	TGTGCCAGCACAAAGGGCAGGGCGGCCGAGCAGTACTTC	CASTKGRAAEQYF
TRBV29-1	TRBJ1-1	-	-	TGCAGCGTCGGGGGGAGCAGGGAGGACACTGAAGCTTTCTTT	CSVGGSREDTEAFF
TRBV7-2	TRBJ2-1	TRBD2	-	TGTGCCAGCAGCTTAGCTCGGGCTAGCGGGAGCTACAATGAGCAGTTCTTC	CASSLARASGSYNEQFF
TRBV6-6	TRBJ1-1	TRBD1	-	TGTGCCAGCACCAGGGGGGACGGGAACACTGAAGCTTTCTTT	CASTRGDGNTEAFF
TRBV7-2	TRBJ2-3	-	-	TGTGCCAGCAGCTTAGGTCCCCCAGGCCAAATCCCAGATACGCAGTATTTT	CASSLGPPGQIPDTQYF
TRBV19	TRBJ2-7	-	-	TGTGCCAGTAGTATCGGGTACGAGCAGTACTTC	CASSIGYEQYF
TRBV19	TRBJ2-7	TRBD2	-	TGTGCCAGTAGTATAGATTTGGGACTAGCGGCAAATAAGTACTTC	CASSIDLGLAANKYF
TRBV5-6	TRBJ2-1	TRBD2	-	TGTGCCAGCAGCAAACGGACTAGCGGGGTCTACAATGAGCAGTTCTTC	CASSKRTSGVYNEQFF
TRBV7-6	TRBJ1-1	TRBD1	few	TGTGCCAGCAGCTCTAGACAGGGGGCCACGAACACTGAAGCTTTCTTT	CASSSRQGATNTEAFF